A selection of T cell receptor beta chains follows, all from one sample in a study of T cells in Graves' hyperthyroidism and ophthalmopathy. TCRdb re-called the multiplex PCR reads with MiXCR, one entry per CDR3 protein. Of some 760,000 distinct CDR3 sequences listed, approximately 15% are singletons. The sample taken for sequencing was blood. The source of these receptors is a woman under 30 with Graves' hyperthyroidism. CDR3s include the opening cysteine and the closing phenylalanine or tryptophan.

V	J	CDR3
TRBV7-3	TRBJ2-1	CASSSSGGGRINEQFF
TRBV4-1	TRBJ1-1	CASSQTFLMNTEAFF
TRBV7-9	TRBJ2-3	CASSLDLASGRTDTQYF
TRBV6-2/TRBV6-3	TRBJ1-2	CASSRAFGYGYTF
TRBV28	TRBJ2-7	CASSTRQQPPYEQYF
TRBV5-1	TRBJ2-2	CASKTSQGPTGELFF
TRBV7-9	TRBJ2-7	CASSLADHSGSSYEQYF
TRBV15	TRBJ1-5	CATSRSRGYQPQHF
TRBV2	TRBJ2-1	CASMASGSSYNEQFF
TRBV27	TRBJ2-1	CASSLNYHGYNEQFF
TRBV7-2	TRBJ1-1	CASSTRRGTEAFF
TRBV6-2/TRBV6-3	TRBJ2-1	CASSYSGQGDNEQFF
TRBV30	TRBJ1-5	CAWSVMGQSNQPQHF
TRBV5-4	TRBJ2-7	CASSLIGGTGMEQYF
TRBV20-1	TRBJ2-1	CSAKTSGFYNEQFF
TRBV27	TRBJ2-1	CASSSLHGNEQFF
TRBV9	TRBJ1-1	CASSVVEGTEAFF
TRBV30	TRBJ2-5	CAWSVETQYF
TRBV10-3	TRBJ1-1	CAISAELRNTEAFF
TRBV20-1	TRBJ1-5	CSALQAGLSQPQHF
TRBV10-3	TRBJ2-1	CAISGGNRAHEQFF
TRBV27	TRBJ2-2	CASSWQVTGELFF
TRBV4-1	TRBJ1-1	CASSPIGSGGPTEAFF
TRBV10-3	TRBJ2-1	CAILRSNEQFF
TRBV18	TRBJ2-3	CASSSPGQTGDTQYF
TRBV29-1	TRBJ2-3	CSVEDALQPFPGDTQYF
TRBV20-1	TRBJ2-4	CSASSGERDIQYF
TRBV4-1	TRBJ1-3	CASSRPGADSGNTIYF
TRBV6-2/TRBV6-3	TRBJ1-1	CASRRDGGNTEAFF
TRBV2	TRBJ1-1	CASSELRGTTEAFF
TRBV4-1	TRBJ1-4	CASSHRQATNEKLFF
TRBV7-9	TRBJ1-5	CASSAQGAFQHF
TRBV13	TRBJ2-7	CASSSGTSGRRYEQYF
TRBV7-2	TRBJ2-1	CASSLALVVNEQFF
TRBV7-9	TRBJ2-3	CASSLVDSTDTQYF
TRBV2	TRBJ1-5	CASSGDRGNYQPQHF
TRBV19	TRBJ1-5	CASRLLKGYQPQHF
TRBV4-3	TRBJ2-2	CASSQDGSNTGELFF
TRBV30	TRBJ2-6	CASGQANTGANVLTF